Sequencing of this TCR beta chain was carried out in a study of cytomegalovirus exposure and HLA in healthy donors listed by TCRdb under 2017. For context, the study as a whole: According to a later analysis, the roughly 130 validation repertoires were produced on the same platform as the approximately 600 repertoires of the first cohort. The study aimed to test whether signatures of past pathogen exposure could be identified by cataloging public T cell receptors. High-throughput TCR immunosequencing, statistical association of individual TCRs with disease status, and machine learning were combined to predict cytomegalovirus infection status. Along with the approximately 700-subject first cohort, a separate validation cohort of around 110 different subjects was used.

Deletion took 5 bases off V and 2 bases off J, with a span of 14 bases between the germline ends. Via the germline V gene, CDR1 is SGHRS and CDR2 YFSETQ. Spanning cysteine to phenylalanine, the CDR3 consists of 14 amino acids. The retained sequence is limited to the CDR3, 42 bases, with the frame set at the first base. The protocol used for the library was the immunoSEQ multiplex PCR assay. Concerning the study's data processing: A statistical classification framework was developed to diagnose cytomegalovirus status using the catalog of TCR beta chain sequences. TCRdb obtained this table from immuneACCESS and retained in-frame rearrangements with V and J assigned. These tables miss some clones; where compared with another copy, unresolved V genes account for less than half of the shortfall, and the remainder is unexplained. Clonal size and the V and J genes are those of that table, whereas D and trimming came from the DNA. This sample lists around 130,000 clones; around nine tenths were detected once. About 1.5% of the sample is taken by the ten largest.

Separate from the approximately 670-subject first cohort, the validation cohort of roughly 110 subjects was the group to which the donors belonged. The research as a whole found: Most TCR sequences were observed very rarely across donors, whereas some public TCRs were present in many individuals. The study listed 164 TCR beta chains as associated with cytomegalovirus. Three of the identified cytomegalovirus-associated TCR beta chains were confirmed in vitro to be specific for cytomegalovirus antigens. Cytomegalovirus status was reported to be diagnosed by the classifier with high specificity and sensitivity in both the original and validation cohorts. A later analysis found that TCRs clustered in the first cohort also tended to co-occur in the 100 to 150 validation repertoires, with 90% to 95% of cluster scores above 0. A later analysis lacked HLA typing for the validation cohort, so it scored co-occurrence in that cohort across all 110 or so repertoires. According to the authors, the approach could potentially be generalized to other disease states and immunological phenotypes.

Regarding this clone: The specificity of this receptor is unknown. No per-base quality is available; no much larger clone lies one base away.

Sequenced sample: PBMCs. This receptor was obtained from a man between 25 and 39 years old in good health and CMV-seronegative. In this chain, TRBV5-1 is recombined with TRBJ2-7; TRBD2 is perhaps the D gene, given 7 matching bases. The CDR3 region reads CASSGGAGTYEQYF. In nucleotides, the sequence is TGCGCCAGCAGTGGGGGGGCGGGCACCTACGAGCAGTACTTC. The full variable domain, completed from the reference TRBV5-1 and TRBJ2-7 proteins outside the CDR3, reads KAGVTQTPRYLIKTRGQQVTLSCSPISGHRSVSWYQQTPGQGLQFLFEYFSETQRNKGNFPGRFSGRQFSNSRSEMNVSTLELGDSALYLCASSGGAGTYEQYFGPGTRLTVT.